The rows below give T cell receptor beta chains drawn from one sample of a study of blood T cell repertoires in COVID-19. Produced via immunoSEQ multiplex PCR; TCRdb's table is partial and in-frame only. The repertoire includes some 56,000 clones, about four fifths of them detected once, and 11% sits in the top ten. The specimen was peripheral blood. The receptors shown here come from a man of 80 years or more with COVID-19, enrolled during active disease. Each CDR3 is given with its conserved first and last residue. Each record gives: V gene, J gene, D gene, clone size, CDR3 protein, CDR3 DNA. The D gene is left open where the match is weak. The size field is filled for only some rows; it gives once, few, many or a size class.

TRBV18	TRBJ1-1	TRBD1	-	CASSPLGQETEAFF	TGTGCCAGCTCACCCCTAGGACAGGAGACTGAAGCTTTCTTT
TRBV3-1/TRBV3-2	TRBJ2-3	TRBD2	-	CASSQLAGVQDTQYF	TGTGCCAGCAGCCAACTAGCGGGAGTTCAAGATACGCAGTATTTT
TRBV7-2	TRBJ1-5	TRBD1	-	CASSLQGQGVIGNQPQHF	TGTGCCAGCAGCTTACAGGGACAGGGGGTTATTGGCAATCAGCCCCAGCATTTT
TRBV19	TRBJ1-2	TRBD1	-	CASSFGGTGGYTF	TGTGCCAGTAGCTTCGGAGGGACAGGTGGCTACACCTTC
TRBV28	TRBJ1-1	-	-	CASSPSEVRAFF	TGTGCCAGCAGCCCATCGGAGGTTAGAGCTTTCTTT
TRBV6-5	TRBJ1-4	-	once	CASSYRPRTNEKLFF	TGTGCCAGCAGTTACCGTCCGAGAACTAATGAAAAACTGTTTTTT
TRBV6-5	TRBJ1-2	TRBD1	-	CASSYSGGQGYGYTF	TGTGCCAGCAGTTACTCGGGAGGACAGGGCTATGGCTACACCTTC
TRBV7-8	TRBJ2-5	-	-	CASSPYGQETQYF	TGTGCCAGCAGCCCCTATGGCCAAGAGACCCAGTACTTC
TRBV4-3	TRBJ1-1	-	-	CASSQDPETEAFF	TGCGCCAGCAGCCAAGATCCCGAGACTGAAGCTTTCTTT
TRBV6-6	TRBJ1-2	TRBD1	-	CASIHSGAGGNYGYTF	TGTGCCAGCATCCACAGTGGGGCAGGGGGGAACTATGGCTACACCTTC
TRBV5-4	TRBJ2-7	-	-	CASSLIGTTYEQYF	TGTGCCAGCAGCTTGATTGGCACTACCTACGAGCAGTACTTC
TRBV2	TRBJ1-6	TRBD1	-	CASLDRGNSPLHF	TGTGCCAGCCTTGACAGGGGAAATTCACCCCTCCACTTT
TRBV4-3	TRBJ2-5	-	-	CASSQTVRGAGETQYF	TGCGCCAGCAGCCAAACCGTCCGGGGGGCCGGAGAGACCCAGTACTTC
TRBV18	TRBJ1-1	TRBD1	-	CASSTGGVSEAFF	TGTGCCAGCTCAACAGGGGGCGTCTCTGAAGCTTTCTTT
TRBV19	TRBJ2-3	TRBD2	-	CASSIREGVDTQYF	TGTGCCAGTAGTATACGGGAGGGCGTAGATACGCAGTATTTT
TRBV3-1/TRBV3-2	TRBJ1-1	TRBD1	-	CASSQEGGPTTEAFF	TGTGCCAGCAGCCAAGAAGGGGGCCCCACGACTGAAGCTTTCTTT
TRBV6-5	TRBJ2-5	-	once	CASRHLGETQYF	TGTGCCAGCAGGCACCTAGGCGAGACCCAGTACTTC
TRBV6-2/TRBV6-3	TRBJ1-2	-	-	CASSYSIASLNYGYTF	TGTGCCAGCAGTTACTCGATTGCAAGCCTTAACTATGGCTACACCTTC
TRBV7-9	TRBJ1-1	TRBD1	-	CASSLAQGGTEAFF	TGTGCCAGCAGCTTAGCTCAGGGGGGAACTGAAGCTTTCTTT
TRBV9	TRBJ1-1	-	-	CASSPRPAAETEAFF	TGTGCCAGCAGCCCCAGACCCGCCGCGGAAACTGAAGCTTTCTTT
TRBV7-9	TRBJ1-6	-	-	CASSLAGGRYNSPLHF	TGTGCCAGCAGCTTAGCGGGGGGGCGGTATAATTCACCCCTCCACTTT
TRBV6-5	TRBJ1-3	-	-	CASRKGAGNTIYF	TGTGCCAGCAGGAAAGGGGCTGGGAACACCATATATTTT
TRBV18	TRBJ1-2	-	-	CASSPPGAETIYGYTF	TGTGCCAGCTCACCTCCTGGGGCAGAGACCATCTATGGCTACACCTTC
TRBV11-3	TRBJ2-5	-	-	CASSQNGGALEGTQYF	TGTGCCAGCAGCCAAAATGGGGGGGCCCTGGAAGGAACCCAGTACTTC
TRBV9	TRBJ1-5	-	-	CASSGSYRDNQPQHF	TGTGCCAGCAGCGGATCGTACAGGGACAATCAGCCCCAGCATTTT
TRBV4-1	TRBJ1-2	TRBD1	few	CASSHQTGEYGYTF	TGCGCCAGCAGCCATCAAACAGGGGAATATGGCTACACCTTC
TRBV6-5	TRBJ1-4	-	-	CASNDRDLSAQLFF	TGTGCCAGCAACGACCGGGATCTTTCCGCCCAACTTTTTTTT
TRBV11-3	TRBJ2-5	TRBD2	-	CASSLGLAGGPGETQYF	TGTGCCAGCAGCCTCGGACTAGCGGGAGGGCCCGGGGAGACCCAGTACTTC
TRBV7-8	TRBJ2-7	-	-	CASSFGLPPYEQYF	TGTGCCAGCAGCTTCGGACTACCACCCTACGAGCAGTACTTC
TRBV7-2	TRBJ1-2	-	once	CASRPGGSYGYTF	TGTGCCAGCAGGCCGGGAGGCAGCTATGGCTACACCTTC
TRBV14	TRBJ1-2	-	-	CASSQGAYGYTF	TGTGCCAGCAGCCAAGGAGCCTATGGCTACACCTTC
TRBV5-4	TRBJ2-5	TRBD2	-	CASSPGTSGREGETQYF	TGTGCCAGCAGCCCCGGGACTAGCGGGAGAGAAGGAGAGACCCAGTACTTC
TRBV7-6	TRBJ1-3	-	-	CASSLNRAAGNTIYF	TGTGCCAGCAGCCTCAACAGGGCGGCAGGAAACACCATATATTTT
TRBV6-5	TRBJ1-1	TRBD1	-	CASSLDRGTEAFF	TGTGCCAGCAGTCTGGACAGGGGGACTGAAGCTTTCTTT